The 21 T cell receptor beta chains in this list originate from one sample, sequenced in a study of control samples from healthy donors and cancer patients. Only in-frame clones appear in the TCRdb table, and some are missing; sequencing was by immunoSEQ multiplex PCR. Among about 98,000 clones listed, roughly four fifths were seen once. Material: blood. These receptors were collected from a man aged 55-75 years in good health.

The V call is TRBV19, the J call TRBJ2-1, with a possible D match to TRBD2 (6 bases). Germline CDR1 LNHDA, CDR2 SQIVND (reference sequence). V lost 6 bases, J lost 3 bases, and 21 bases lay in between. The length of the CDR3 is 17 residues. The DNA of the CDR3 is TGTGCCAGTAGCCCCGGGGGAGTTAGGGCCCTCTACAATGAGCAGTTCTTC. It specifies CASSPGGVRALYNEQFF.

V gene TRBV14 combines with J gene TRBJ2-7; TRBD1 matches at 9 bases. CDR3 size: 16 residues. The V gene's germline CDR1 is SGHDN and CDR2 FVKESK. After removal of 5 bases from V and 2 bases from J, the junction contained 10 bases not matched to a gene. The CDR3 sequence: CASSTGTGIGPYEQYF. The CDR3 DNA reads TGTGCCAGCAGCACCGGGACAGGGATAGGGCCCTACGAGCAGTACTTC.

The chain carries TRBV3-1 (or the pseudogene TRBV3-2) and TRBJ1-6, with unresolved D. Germline V gives CDR1 LGHDT, CDR2 YNNKEL (reference sequence). This CDR3 is 13 amino acids long. The V and J ends lost 1 base and 12 bases respectively, with 10 bases between them. The CDR3 reads CASSQGWGVPLHF. CDR3 nucleotides: TGTGCCAGCAGCCAAGGTTGGGGAGTACCCCTCCACTTT.

The V gene is TRBV5-4, the J gene TRBJ2-2; D not resolved. The CDR3 runs 15 residues. In germline, CDR1 is SGHNT, CDR2 YYREEE (reference sequence). V lost 1 base and J lost 5, with 12 bases in between. Written as DNA, the CDR3 is TGTGCCAGCAGCTTGCTAACGAGCAATACCGGGGAGCTGTTTTTT. Its translation is CASSLLTSNTGELFF.

The chain recombines TRBV4-1 with TRBJ2-7, with 10 bases fitting TRBD2. V lost 2 bases, J lost 3 bases, and 1 base stayed unmatched. The CDR3 covers 14 residues. Germline CDR1 reads MGHRA; CDR2 reads YSYEKL. The CDR3: CASSQPSGSYEQYF. The CDR3 DNA sequence: TGCGCCAGCAGCCAACCTAGCGGGAGCTACGAGCAGTACTTC.

V and J are TRBV27 and TRBJ1-6, with 8 bases matching TRBD1. Trimming removed 5 bases from V and 10 bases from J; junction bases left unmatched: 10. From germline, CDR1 is MNHEY and CDR2 SMNVEV (reference sequence). The CDR3 consists of 15 residues. The CDR3 region is CASSPNRGMGSPLHF. CDR3 nucleotides: TGTGCCAGCAGTCCAAACAGGGGGATGGGATCACCCCTCCACTTT.

The gene calls are TRBV18 and TRBJ1-1; D may be TRBD1 (5 bases). The germline V gene has CDR1 KGHSH and CDR2 LQKENI. The ends were cut back, 5 bases at V and 0 bases at J, with 13 bases in the middle. This CDR3 is built from 15 residues. The DNA for the CDR3 is TGTGCCAGCTCAGTCGAAGGGGTCTTGAACACTGAAGCTTTCTTT. This sequence encodes CASSVEGVLNTEAFF.

The rearrangement uses TRBV21-1 and TRBJ2-3; TRBD1 is the table's D call, not checked against the DNA. TRBV21-1 is a known pseudogene. The CDR3 extends over 16 amino acids. The DNA for the CDR3 is TGTGCCAGCAGCAGAGGGGACAGGGGGGGGACAGATACGCAGTATTTT. It encodes CASSRGDRGGTDTQYF.

This clone was found a few times. The rearrangement uses TRBV29-1 and TRBJ2-1; tentative D call: TRBD2 (6 bases). Germline-derived CDR1 and CDR2 are SQVTM and ANQGSEA. The CDR3 length is 13 residues. V lost 7 bases and J lost 3, with 13 bases in between. CDR3 sequence: CSAQLGLYNEQFF. As DNA, the CDR3 is TGCAGCGCCCAACTGGGACTCTACAATGAGCAGTTCTTC.

The genes are TRBV30 and TRBJ1-4; possible D gene TRBD1, 5 bases. Germline-derived CDR1 and CDR2 are GTSNPN and SVGIG (reference sequence). Trimming stripped 7 bases from V and 4 bases from J, with 10 bases between. This CDR3 is built from 12 residues. The CDR3 here is CALTVLNEKLFF. The CDR3 DNA is TGTGCCTTGACAGTGCTTAATGAAAAACTGTTTTTT.

In this sample, this clone turned up a few times. The chain joins TRBV2 to TRBJ1-6; D gene unclear. The ends were cut back, 7 bases at V and 2 bases at J, with 15 bases in the middle. Looked up from germline, CDR1 is SNHLY and CDR2 is FYNNEI. The CDR3 contains 16 residues. This chain's CDR3 is CASKALAGAYNSPLHF. The CDR3 DNA reads TGTGCCAGCAAGGCCTTGGCGGGAGCCTATAATTCACCCCTCCACTTT.

The chain carries TRBV5-1 and TRBJ2-7; 11 nucleotides match TRBD2. This CDR3 has 17 residues. V dropped 0 bases and J dropped 2; count of bases not matched to a gene: 7. Germline V gives CDR1 SGHRS, CDR2 YFSETQ. The CDR3 is CASSLGLPGLAAYEQYF. CDR3 bases: TGCGCCAGCAGCTTGGGCCTTCCGGGACTAGCGGCCTACGAGCAGTACTTC.

The V gene is TRBV6-6, the J gene TRBJ1-3, with 8 bases aligning to TRBD1. This CDR3 has 15 amino acids. Trimming removed 2 bases from V and 1 base from J; junction bases left unmatched: 1. Germline CDR1 MNHNY, CDR2 SVGAGI (reference sequence). The CDR3 loop reads CASSYQGASGNTIYF. The CDR3 DNA reads TGTGCCAGCAGTTACCAGGGGGCTTCTGGAAACACCATATATTTT.

The chain uses TRBV18 and TRBJ1-5, with unresolved D. Trimming stripped 5 bases from V and 0 bases from J, with 5 bases between. Germline lookup yields CDR1 KGHSH and CDR2 LQKENI. CDR3 size: 13 residues. The DNA for the CDR3 is TGTGCCAGCTCAGAATATAGCAATCAGCCCCAGCATTTT. This sequence encodes CASSEYSNQPQHF.

In its sample, this clone was seen many times. The DNA for the CDR3 is TGCGCCAGCAGCTTAACGGCGGGACTCGGGCTCGGTACGCAGTATTTT. It translates to CASSLTAGLGLGTQYF. The rearrangement links TRBV5-1 to TRBJ2-3; possible D gene TRBD2, 6 bases. The V gene's germline CDR1 is SGHRS and CDR2 YFSETQ. The CDR3 contains 16 residues. V was trimmed by 2 bases and J by 8 bases, leaving 21 bases between them.

This clone counts as medium-sized. The chain couples TRBV6-5 to TRBJ1-3, with unresolved D. V lost 9 bases to trimming and J lost 2 bases, with 11 bases between them. Germline CDR1 and CDR2: MNHEY and SVGAGI. This CDR3 spans 13 amino acids. CDR3 coding DNA: TGTGCCAGTCTAGGTGGCCCTGGAAACACCATATATTTT. Translated, it gives CASLGGPGNTIYF.

The chain uses TRBV5-5 and TRBJ2-7; D possibly corresponds to TRBD2 (6 bases). Germline CDR1 reads SGHKS; CDR2 reads YYEKEE (reference sequence). This CDR3 spans 12 amino acids. V was shortened by 0 bases and J by 12 bases, with 13 bases between the two germline ends. CDR3 DNA sequence: TGTGCCAGCAGCTTGGGCGGGGTCAGTCTGTACTTC. Amino acids: CASSLGGVSLYF.

The chain uses TRBV4-1 and TRBJ2-1; 7 bases are a match to TRBD2. CDR1 MGHRA and CDR2 YSYEKL come from the germline V gene. The CDR3 is 16 residues long. V lost 3 bases, J lost 0 bases, and 5 bases stayed unmatched. This chain's CDR3 is CASSQPTSRSYNEQFF. CDR3 DNA: TGCGCCAGCAGCCAGCCGACTAGCCGCTCCTACAATGAGCAGTTCTTC.

The chain links TRBV30 to TRBJ1-2; 7 positions match TRBD1. Germline V gene data show CDR1 as GTSNPN and CDR2 as SVGIG (reference sequence). This CDR3 has 14 residues. V gave up 2 bases and J gave up 4 bases; unmatched junction bases: 7. This CDR3 is CAWSFWEGAYGYTF. The CDR3 DNA reads TGTGCCTGGAGTTTCTGGGAGGGGGCCTATGGCTACACCTTC.

This clone has just a few counts. The chain combines TRBV5-1 with TRBJ1-2, with no clear D. The germline V gene has CDR1 SGHRS and CDR2 YFSETQ. The ends were cut back, 0 bases at V and 2 bases at J, with 5 bases in the middle. This CDR3 is built from 13 residues. As DNA, the CDR3 is TGCGCCAGCAGCTTGGATGGGAACTATGGCTACACCTTC. As protein: CASSLDGNYGYTF.

In nucleotides, the CDR3 is TGTGCCAGTTCTACTTACAGGGGGGGTGAGCAGTACTTC. Its translation is CASSTYRGGEQYF. The chain recombines TRBV19 with TRBJ2-7; D possibly corresponds to TRBD1 (8 bases). The germline V gene has CDR1 LNHDA and CDR2 SQIVND (reference sequence). The CDR3 is made up of 13 amino acids. The germline V and J ends were trimmed by 8 bases and 7 bases, with 18 bases remaining between them.